The 8 T cell receptor beta chains reported below all come from one sample, sequenced in a study of Ad26.COV2.S vaccination and SARS-CoV-2 variants. This sample's treatment: 15 to 20 received Ad26.COV2.S at low or high dose, single or two shots; 5 received placebo; per-sample allocation not given. Sampling was done on day 63 after the first vaccine or placebo injection. Produced via immunoSEQ multiplex PCR; TCRdb's table is partial and in-frame only. This sample has 350,000 to 400,000 clones, with around nine tenths found just once. The sample here was peripheral blood, taken in a trial of Ad26.COV2.S vaccine versus placebo. The origin of the receptors is a person aged 18-60 years who received the Ad26.COV2.S COVID-19 vaccine or a placebo.

This chain joins TRBV7-9 and TRBJ2-2; D gene uncertain. V was shortened by 1 base and J by 3 bases, with 3 bases between the two germline ends. Germline-derived CDR1 and CDR2 are SEHNR and FQNEAQ (reference sequence). This CDR3 is 13 amino acids long. As DNA, the CDR3 is TGTGCCAGCAGCTTAGGCTACACCGGGGAGCTGTTTTTT. Its translation is CASSLGYTGELFF.

The gene calls are TRBV3-1 (or the pseudogene TRBV3-2) and TRBJ2-3; D tentatively reads TRBD1 or TRBD2 (5 bases each). Trimming removed 0 bases from V and 4 bases from J, with 14 bases in between. The CDR3 is 16 amino acids. The germline V gene has CDR1 LGHDT and CDR2 YNNKEL (reference sequence). This CDR3 reads CASSQEGERGADTQYF. The DNA for the CDR3 is TGTGCCAGCAGCCAAGAAGGGGAGCGTGGTGCAGATACGCAGTATTTT.

The chain combines TRBV23-1 with TRBJ2-1; 14 bases are shared with TRBD2. TRBV23-1 is an ORF; its function is uncertain. The V segment lost 0 bases and the J segment 0 bases; nucleotides outside the gene matches: 16. There are 23 residues in the CDR3. In nucleotides, the CDR3 is TGCGCCAGCAGTCAATCGTGGGACAGGGGGGGACTAGCGGGAGCCCCCTCCTACAATGAGCAGTTCTTC. Its translation: CASSQSWDRGGLAGAPSYNEQFF.

The chain is built from TRBV2 and TRBJ1-1; D gene unclear. The CDR3 covers 13 residues. V lost 8 bases to trimming and J lost 4 bases, with 14 bases between them. Germline V CDR1 and CDR2: SNHLY, FYNNEI. The CDR3 sequence is CASGKGSVTEAFF. Here the CDR3 DNA reads TGTGCCAGCGGGAAGGGTTCCGTCACTGAAGCTTTCTTT.

V usage is TRBV6-5 and J usage is TRBJ2-4; D ambiguous. V lost 6 bases to trimming and J lost 9 bases, with 15 bases between them. The CDR3 sequence is 13 residues long. Germline V gene lookup returns CDR1 MNHEY and CDR2 SVGAGI. The CDR3 loop reads CASRGGVAGIQYF. CDR3 coding DNA: TGTGCCAGCAGAGGTGGGGTTGCTGGCATTCAGTACTTC.

This sequence joins TRBV29-1 and TRBJ2-5; 7 positions agree with TRBD1. J lost 0 bases, V lost 6 bases, and 4 bases had no gene match. CDR1 SQVTM and CDR2 ANQGSEA come from the germline V gene. The CDR3 is 13 residues long. The chain's CDR3 is CSVRQGHQETQYF. CDR3 nucleotide sequence: TGCAGCGTACGACAGGGACACCAAGAGACCCAGTACTTC.

This clone was detected only once. This chain links TRBV4-1 with TRBJ1-3; D is undetermined. CDR1 and CDR2 (germline): MGHRA, YSYEKL. V lost 1 base to trimming and J lost 0 bases, with 10 bases between them. The CDR3 runs to 16 residues. CDR3 amino acids: CASSQVGRVSGNTIYF. The CDR3 DNA follows: TGCGCCAGCAGCCAAGTAGGCAGAGTCTCTGGAAACACCATATATTTT.

V gene TRBV4-1 combines with J gene TRBJ2-2; 7 bases align to TRBD1. V lost 6 bases, J lost 6 bases, and 13 bases stayed unmatched. The CDR3 has 16 residues. Germline CDR1 reads MGHRA; CDR2 reads YSYEKL. The CDR3 DNA is TGCGCCAGCAGTAAATCCCGGGACAGTTTAGCCGGGGAGCTGTTTTTT. Translated: CASSKSRDSLAGELFF.